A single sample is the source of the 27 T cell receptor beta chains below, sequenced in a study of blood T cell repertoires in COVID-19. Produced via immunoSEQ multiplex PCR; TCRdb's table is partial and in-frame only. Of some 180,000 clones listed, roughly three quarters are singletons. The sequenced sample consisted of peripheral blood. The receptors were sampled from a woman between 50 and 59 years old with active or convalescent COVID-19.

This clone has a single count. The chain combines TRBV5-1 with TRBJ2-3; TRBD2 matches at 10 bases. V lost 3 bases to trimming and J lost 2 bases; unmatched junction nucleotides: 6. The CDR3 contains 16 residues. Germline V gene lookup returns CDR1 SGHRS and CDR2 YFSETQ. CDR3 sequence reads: CASSSGTSVNTDTQYF. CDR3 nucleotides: TGCGCCAGCAGCTCCGGGACTAGCGTGAACACAGATACGCAGTATTTT.

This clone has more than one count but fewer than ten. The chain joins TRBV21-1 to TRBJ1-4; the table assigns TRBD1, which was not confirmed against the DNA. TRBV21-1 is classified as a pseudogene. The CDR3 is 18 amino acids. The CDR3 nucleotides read TGTGCCAGCAGCAAAGCGTCACGTACAGGGGCAGTGTGGGAAAAACTGTTTTTT. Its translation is CASSKASRTGAVWEKLFF.

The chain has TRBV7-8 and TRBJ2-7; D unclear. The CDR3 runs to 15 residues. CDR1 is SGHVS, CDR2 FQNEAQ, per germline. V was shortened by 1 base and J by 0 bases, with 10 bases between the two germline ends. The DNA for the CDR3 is TGTGCCAGCAGCTTAGGCGCTACCGCCTCCTACGAGCAGTACTTC. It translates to CASSLGATASYEQYF.

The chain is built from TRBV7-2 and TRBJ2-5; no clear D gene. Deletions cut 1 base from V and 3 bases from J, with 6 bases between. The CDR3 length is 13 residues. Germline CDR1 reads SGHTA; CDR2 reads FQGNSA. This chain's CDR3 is CASSLVPEETQYF. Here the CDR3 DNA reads TGTGCCAGCAGCTTAGTACCGGAAGAGACCCAGTACTTC.

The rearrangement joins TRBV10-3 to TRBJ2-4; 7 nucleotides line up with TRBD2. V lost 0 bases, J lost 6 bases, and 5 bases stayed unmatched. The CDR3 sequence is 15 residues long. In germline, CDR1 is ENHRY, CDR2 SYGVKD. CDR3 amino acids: CAISESRGGRNIQYF. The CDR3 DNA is TGTGCCATCAGTGAGTCTCGGGGAGGGAGAAACATTCAGTACTTC.

The CDR3: CASRPWDSTALRDEQYF. DNA of the CDR3: TGTGCCAGCAGGCCCTGGGACAGCACCGCGCTGAGGGACGAGCAGTACTTC. The J gene is TRBJ2-7, the V gene TRBV2, with 7 nucleotides matching TRBD1. V lost 6 bases, J lost 5 bases, and 19 bases stayed unmatched. CDR1 and CDR2 from the germline V gene are SNHLY and FYNNEI. This CDR3 is 17 amino acids long.

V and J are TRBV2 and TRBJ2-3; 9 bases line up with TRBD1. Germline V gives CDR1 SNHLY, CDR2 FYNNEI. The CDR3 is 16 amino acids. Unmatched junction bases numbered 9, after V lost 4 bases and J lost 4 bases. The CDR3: CASSADPGTGPDTQYF. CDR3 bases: TGTGCCAGCAGTGCTGACCCCGGGACAGGGCCAGATACGCAGTATTTT. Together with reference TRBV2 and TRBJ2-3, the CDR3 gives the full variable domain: EPEVTQTPSHQVTQMGQEVILRCVPISNHLYFYWYRQILGQKVEFLVSFYNNEISEKSEIFDDQFSVERPDGSNFTLKIRSTKLEDSAMYFCASSADPGTGPDTQYFGPGTRLTVL.

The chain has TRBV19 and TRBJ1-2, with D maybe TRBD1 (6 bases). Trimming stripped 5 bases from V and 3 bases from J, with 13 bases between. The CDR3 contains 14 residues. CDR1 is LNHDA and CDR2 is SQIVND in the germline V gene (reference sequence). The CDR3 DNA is TGTGCCAGTAGTCCCCGACAGGCTTACTATGGCTACACCTTC. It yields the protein CASSPRQAYYGYTF.

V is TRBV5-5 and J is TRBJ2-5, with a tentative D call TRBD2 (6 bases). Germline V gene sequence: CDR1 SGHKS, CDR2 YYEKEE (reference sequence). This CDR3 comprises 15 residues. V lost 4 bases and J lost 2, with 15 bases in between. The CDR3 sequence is CASSPLGGGQETQYF. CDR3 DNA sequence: TGTGCCAGCAGCCCCTTGGGGGGTGGTCAAGAGACCCAGTACTTC.

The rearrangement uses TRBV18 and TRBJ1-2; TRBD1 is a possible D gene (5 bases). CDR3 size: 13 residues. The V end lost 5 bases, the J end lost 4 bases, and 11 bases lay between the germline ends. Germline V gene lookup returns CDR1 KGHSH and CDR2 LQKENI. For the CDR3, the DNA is TGTGCCAGCTCAGAGGACACAATCTATGGCTACACCTTC. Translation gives CASSEDTIYGYTF.

This CDR3 reads CSVWGDRSQETQYF. The CDR3 coding sequence is TGCAGCGTCTGGGGGGACAGGTCTCAAGAGACCCAGTACTTC. The chain links TRBV29-1 to TRBJ2-5; TRBD1 aligns across 8 bases. CDR3 size: 14 residues. Germline CDR1 is SQVTM and CDR2 is ANQGSEA. V was pared by 6 bases and J by 2 bases, with 8 bases of the junction left unmatched.

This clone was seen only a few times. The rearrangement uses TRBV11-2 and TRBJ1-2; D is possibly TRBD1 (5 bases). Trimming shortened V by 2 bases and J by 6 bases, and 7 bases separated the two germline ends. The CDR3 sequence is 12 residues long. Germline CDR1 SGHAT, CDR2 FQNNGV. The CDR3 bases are TGTGCCAGCAGCTTACGGGGGGATGGCTACACCTTC. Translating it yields CASSLRGDGYTF.

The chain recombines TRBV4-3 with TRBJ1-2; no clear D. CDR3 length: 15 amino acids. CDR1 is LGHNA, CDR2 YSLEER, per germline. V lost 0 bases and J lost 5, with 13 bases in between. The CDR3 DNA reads TGCGCCAGCAGCCAAGATCAGAGGCAGAGGTATGGCTACACCTTC. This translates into CASSQDQRQRYGYTF.

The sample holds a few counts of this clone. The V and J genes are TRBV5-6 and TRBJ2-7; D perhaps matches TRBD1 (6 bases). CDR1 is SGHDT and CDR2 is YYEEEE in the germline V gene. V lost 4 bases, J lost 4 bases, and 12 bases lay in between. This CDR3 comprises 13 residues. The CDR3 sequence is CASSTRQAYEQYF. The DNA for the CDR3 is TGTGCCAGCAGCACAAGACAGGCGTACGAGCAGTACTTC.

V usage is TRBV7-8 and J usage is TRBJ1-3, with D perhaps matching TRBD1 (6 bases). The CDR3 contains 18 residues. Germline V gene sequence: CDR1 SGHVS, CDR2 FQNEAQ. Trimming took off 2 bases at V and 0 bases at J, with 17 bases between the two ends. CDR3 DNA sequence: TGTGCCAGCAGCTTAAGAGTGGGGGCGCAAAGCTCTGGAAACACCATATATTTT. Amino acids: CASSLRVGAQSSGNTIYF.

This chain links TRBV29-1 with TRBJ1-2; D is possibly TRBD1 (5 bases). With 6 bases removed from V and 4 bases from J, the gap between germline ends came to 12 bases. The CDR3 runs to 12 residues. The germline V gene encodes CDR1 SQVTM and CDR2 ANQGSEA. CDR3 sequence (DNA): TGCAGCGTCCCCCAAGGGGCCTATGGCTACACCTTC. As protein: CSVPQGAYGYTF.

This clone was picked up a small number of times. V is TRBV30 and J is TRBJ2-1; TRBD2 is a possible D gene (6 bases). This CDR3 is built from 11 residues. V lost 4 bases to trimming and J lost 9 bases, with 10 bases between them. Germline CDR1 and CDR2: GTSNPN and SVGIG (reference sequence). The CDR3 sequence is CAWTRESEQFF. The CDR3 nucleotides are TGTGCCTGGACTCGGGAGAGTGAGCAGTTCTTC.

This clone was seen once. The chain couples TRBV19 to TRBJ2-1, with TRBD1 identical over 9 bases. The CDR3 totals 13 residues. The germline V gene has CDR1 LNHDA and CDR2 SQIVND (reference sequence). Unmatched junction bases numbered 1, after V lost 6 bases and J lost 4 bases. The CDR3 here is CASRGQGYNEQFF. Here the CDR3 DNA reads TGTGCCAGTAGAGGACAGGGGTACAATGAGCAGTTCTTC.

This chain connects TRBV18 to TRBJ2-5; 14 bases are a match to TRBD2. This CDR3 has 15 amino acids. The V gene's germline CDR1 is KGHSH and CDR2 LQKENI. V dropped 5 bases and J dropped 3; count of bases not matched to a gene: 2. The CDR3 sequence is CASSSGLAGEETQYF. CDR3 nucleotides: TGTGCCAGCTCATCGGGACTAGCGGGGGAAGAGACCCAGTACTTC. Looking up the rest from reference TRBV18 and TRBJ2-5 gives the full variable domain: NAGVMQNPRHLVRRRGQEARLRCSPMKGHSHVYWYRQLPEEGLKFMVYLQKENIIDESGMPKERFSAEFPKEGPSILRIQQVVRGDSAAYFCASSSGLAGEETQYFGPGTRLLVL.

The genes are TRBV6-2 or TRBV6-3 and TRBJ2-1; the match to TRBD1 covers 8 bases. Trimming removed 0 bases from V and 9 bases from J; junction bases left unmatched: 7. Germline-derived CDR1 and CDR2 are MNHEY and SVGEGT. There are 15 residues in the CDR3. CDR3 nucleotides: TGTGCCAGCAGTTACTCCCGACCGGACAGGGCTGAGCAGTTCTTC. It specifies CASSYSRPDRAEQFF.

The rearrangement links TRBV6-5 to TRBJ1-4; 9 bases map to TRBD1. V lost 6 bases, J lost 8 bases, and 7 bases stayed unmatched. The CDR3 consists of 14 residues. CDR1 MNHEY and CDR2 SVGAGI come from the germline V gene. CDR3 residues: CASSGTGLGEKLFF. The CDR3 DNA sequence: TGTGCCAGCAGCGGGACAGGGCTTGGGGAAAAACTGTTTTTT.

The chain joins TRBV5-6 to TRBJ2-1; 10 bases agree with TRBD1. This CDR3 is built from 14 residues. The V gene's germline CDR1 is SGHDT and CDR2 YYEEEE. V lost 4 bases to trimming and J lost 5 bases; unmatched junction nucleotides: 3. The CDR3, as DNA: TGTGCCAGCAGCCGGACAGGGGGGGACAATGAGCAGTTCTTC. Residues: CASSRTGGDNEQFF.

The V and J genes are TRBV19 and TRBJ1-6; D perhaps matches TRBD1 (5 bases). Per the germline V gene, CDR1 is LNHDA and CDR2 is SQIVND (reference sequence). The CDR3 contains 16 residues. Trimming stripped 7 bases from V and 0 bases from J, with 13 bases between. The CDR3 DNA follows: TGTGCCAGTAAACGAACAGGAACCTCCTATAATTCACCCCTCCACTTT. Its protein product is CASKRTGTSYNSPLHF.

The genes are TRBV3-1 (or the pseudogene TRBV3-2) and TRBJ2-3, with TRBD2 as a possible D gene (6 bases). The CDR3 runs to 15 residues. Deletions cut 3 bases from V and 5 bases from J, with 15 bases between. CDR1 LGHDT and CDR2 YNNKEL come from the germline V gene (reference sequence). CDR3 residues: CASSQNSGGLDTQYF. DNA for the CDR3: TGTGCCAGCAGCCAGAATTCCGGGGGTTTAGATACGCAGTATTTT.

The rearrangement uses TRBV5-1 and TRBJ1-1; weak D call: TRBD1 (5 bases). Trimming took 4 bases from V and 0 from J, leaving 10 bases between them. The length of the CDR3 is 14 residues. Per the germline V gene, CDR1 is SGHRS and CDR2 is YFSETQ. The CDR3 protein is CASSLRQLNTEAFF. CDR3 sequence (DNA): TGCGCCAGCAGCCTACGACAGTTGAACACTGAAGCTTTCTTT.

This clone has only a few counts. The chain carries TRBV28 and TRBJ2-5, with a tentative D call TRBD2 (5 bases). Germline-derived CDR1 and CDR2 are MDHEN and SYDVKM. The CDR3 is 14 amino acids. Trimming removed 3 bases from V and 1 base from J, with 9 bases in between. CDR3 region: CASSFASTQETQYF. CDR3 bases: TGTGCCAGCAGTTTTGCTAGCACCCAAGAGACCCAGTACTTC.

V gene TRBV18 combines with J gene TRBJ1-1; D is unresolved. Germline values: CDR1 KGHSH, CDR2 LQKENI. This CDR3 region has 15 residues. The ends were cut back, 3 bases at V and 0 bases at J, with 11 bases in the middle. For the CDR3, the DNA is TGTGCCAGCTCACCCTTTGAGGGCATGAACACTGAAGCTTTCTTT. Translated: CASSPFEGMNTEAFF.